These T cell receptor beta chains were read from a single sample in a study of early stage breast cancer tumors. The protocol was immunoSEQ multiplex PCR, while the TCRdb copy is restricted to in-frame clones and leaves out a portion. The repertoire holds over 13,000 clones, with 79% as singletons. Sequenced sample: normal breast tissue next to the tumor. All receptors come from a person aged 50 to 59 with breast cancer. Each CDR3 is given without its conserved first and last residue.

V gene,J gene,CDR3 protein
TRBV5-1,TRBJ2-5,ASSRRVRETQY
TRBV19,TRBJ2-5,ASSKGGDVETQY
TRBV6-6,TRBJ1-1,ASSRTGNTEAF
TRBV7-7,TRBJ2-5,ASSPQGGETQY
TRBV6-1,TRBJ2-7,ASRLGTGGLYEQY
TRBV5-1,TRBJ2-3,ASSLGSTDTQY
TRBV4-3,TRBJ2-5,ASSQDGGRAGETQY
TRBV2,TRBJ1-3,ASRGVSSGNTIY
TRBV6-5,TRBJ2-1,ASTRSRSSYNEQF
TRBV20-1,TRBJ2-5,SAKHQETQY
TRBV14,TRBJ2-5,ASSQVYRAATQY